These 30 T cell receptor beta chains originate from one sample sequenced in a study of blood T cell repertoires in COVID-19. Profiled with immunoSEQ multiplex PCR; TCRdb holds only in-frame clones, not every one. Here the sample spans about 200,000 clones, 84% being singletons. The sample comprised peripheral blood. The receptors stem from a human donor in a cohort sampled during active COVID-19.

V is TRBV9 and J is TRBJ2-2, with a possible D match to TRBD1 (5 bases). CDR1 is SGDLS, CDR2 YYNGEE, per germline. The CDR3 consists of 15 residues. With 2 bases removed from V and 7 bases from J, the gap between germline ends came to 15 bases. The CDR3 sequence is CASSVDQGRIGELFF. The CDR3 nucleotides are TGTGCCAGCAGCGTCGATCAGGGTAGAATCGGGGAGCTGTTTTTT.

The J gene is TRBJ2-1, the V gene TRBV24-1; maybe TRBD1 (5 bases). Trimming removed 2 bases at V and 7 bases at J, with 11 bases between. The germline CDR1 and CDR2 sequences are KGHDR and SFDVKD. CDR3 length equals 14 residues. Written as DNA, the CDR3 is TGTGCCACCAGTGATTATCTGGGGCGTAATGAGCAGTTCTTC. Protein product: CATSDYLGRNEQFF.

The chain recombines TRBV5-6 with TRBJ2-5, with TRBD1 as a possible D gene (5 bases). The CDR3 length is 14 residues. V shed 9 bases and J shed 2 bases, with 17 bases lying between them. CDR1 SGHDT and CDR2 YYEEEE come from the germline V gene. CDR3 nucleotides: TGTGCCATAAGTCGTATAGGGGAACAAGAGACCCAGTACTTC. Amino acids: CAISRIGEQETQYF. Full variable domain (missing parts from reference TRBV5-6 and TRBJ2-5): DAGVTQSPTHLIKTRGQQVTLRCSPKSGHDTVSWYQQALGQGPQFIFQYYEEEERQRGNFPDRFSGHQFPNYSSELNVNALLLGDSALYLCAISRIGEQETQYFGPGTRLLVL.

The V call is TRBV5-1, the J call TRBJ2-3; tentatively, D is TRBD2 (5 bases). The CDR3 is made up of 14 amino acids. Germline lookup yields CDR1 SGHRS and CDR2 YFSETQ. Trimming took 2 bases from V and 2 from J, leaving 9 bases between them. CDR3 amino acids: CASSFGELTDTQYF. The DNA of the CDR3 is TGCGCCAGCAGCTTCGGGGAACTCACAGATACGCAGTATTTT.

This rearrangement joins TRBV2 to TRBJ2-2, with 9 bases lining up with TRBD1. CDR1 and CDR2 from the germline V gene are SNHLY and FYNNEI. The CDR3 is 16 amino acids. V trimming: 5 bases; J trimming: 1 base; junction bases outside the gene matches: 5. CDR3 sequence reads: CASSPDRGENTGELFF. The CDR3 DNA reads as TGTGCCAGCAGTCCGGACAGGGGCGAGAACACCGGGGAGCTGTTTTTT.

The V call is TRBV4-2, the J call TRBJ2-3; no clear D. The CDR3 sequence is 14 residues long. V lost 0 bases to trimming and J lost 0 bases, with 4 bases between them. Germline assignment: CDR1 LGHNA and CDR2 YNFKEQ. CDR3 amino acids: CASSQDPSTDTQYF. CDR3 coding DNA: TGTGCCAGCAGCCAAGATCCAAGCACAGATACGCAGTATTTT.

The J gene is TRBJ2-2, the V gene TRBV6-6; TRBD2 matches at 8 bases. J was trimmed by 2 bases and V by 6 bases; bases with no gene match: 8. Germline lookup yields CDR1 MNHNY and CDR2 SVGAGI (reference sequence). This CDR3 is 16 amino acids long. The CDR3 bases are TGTGCCAGCAGGCCTCCGGGACTAGTTAACACCGGGGAGCTGTTTTTT. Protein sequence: CASRPPGLVNTGELFF.

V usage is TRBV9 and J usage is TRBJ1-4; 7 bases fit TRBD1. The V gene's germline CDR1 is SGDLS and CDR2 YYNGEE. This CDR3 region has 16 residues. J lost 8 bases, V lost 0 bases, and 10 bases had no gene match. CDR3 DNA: TGTGCCAGCAGCGTAGGGGCCGCAGGGGGAGCCGAAAAACTGTTTTTT. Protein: CASSVGAAGGAEKLFF.

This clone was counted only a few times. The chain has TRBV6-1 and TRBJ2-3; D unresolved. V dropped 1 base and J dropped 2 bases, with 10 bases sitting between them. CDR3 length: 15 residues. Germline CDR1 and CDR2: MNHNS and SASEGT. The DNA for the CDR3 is TGTGCCAGCAGTGAAGACAGAACCTACACAGATACGCAGTATTTT. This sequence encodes CASSEDRTYTDTQYF.

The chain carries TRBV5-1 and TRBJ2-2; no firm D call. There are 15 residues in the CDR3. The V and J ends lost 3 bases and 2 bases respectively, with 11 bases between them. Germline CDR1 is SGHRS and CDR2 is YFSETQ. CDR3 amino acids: CASSWSQINTGELFF. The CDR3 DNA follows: TGCGCCAGCAGCTGGTCCCAGATTAACACCGGGGAGCTGTTTTTT.

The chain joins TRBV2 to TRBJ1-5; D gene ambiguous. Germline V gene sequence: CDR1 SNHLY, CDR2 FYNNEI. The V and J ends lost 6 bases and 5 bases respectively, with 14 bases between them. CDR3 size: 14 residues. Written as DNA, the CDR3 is TGTGCCAGCAGGGAAATCATGGGCTATCAGCCCCAGCATTTT. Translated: CASREIMGYQPQHF.

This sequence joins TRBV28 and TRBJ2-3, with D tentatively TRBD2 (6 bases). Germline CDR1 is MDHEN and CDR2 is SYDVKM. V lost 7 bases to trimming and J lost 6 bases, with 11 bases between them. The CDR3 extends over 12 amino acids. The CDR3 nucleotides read TGTGCCAGCATGGAGGGTTCGGATACGCAGTATTTT. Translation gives CASMEGSDTQYF.

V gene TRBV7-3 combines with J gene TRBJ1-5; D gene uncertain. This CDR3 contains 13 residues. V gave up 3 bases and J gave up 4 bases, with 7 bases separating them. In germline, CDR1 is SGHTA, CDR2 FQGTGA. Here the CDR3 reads CASSFVGNQPQHF. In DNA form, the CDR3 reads TGTGCCAGCAGCTTTGTCGGTAATCAGCCCCAGCATTTT.

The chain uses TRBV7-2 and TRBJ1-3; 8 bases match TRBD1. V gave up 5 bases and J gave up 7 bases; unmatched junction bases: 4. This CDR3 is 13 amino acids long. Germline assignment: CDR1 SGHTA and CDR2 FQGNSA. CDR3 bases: TGTGCCAGCAGCCGTCAGGGGGCTAACACCATATATTTT. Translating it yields CASSRQGANTIYF. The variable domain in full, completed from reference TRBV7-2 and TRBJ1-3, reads GAGVSQSPSNKVTEKGKDVELRCDPISGHTALYWYRQSLGQGLEFLIYFQGNSAPDKSGLPSDRFSAERTGGSVSTLTIQRTQQEDSAVYLCASSRQGANTIYFGEGSWLTVV.

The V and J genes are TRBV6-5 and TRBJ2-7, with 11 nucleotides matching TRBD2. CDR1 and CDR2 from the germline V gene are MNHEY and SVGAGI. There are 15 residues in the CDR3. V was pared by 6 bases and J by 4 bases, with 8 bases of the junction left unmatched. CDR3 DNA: TGTGCCAGCAGACCGGGACTAGCGGATATTTACGAGCAGTACTTC. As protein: CASRPGLADIYEQYF.

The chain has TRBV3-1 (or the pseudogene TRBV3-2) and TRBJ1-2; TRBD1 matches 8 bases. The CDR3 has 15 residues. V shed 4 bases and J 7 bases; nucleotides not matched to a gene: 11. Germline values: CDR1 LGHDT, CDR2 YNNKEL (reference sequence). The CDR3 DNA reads TGTGCCAGCAGCCGCAGCCACCAGGGGGCGCTTGGCTACACCTTC. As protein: CASSRSHQGALGYTF.

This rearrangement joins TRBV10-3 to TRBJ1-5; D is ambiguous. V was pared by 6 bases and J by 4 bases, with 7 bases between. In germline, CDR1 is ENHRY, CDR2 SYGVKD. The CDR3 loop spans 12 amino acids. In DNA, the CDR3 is TGTGCCATCAGGGGCGAAAATCAGCCCCAGCATTTT. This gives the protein CAIRGENQPQHF.

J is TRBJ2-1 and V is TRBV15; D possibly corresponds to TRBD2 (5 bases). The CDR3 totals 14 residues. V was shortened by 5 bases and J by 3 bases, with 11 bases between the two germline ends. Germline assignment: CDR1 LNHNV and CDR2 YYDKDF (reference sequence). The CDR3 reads CATSGRALYNEQFF. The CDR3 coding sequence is TGTGCCACCAGCGGGCGGGCACTCTACAATGAGCAGTTCTTC.

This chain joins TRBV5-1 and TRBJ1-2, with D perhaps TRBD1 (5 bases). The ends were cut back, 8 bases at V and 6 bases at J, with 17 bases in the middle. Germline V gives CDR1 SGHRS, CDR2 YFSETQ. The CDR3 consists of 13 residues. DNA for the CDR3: TGCGCCAGTAACGTTGGGACTTCGGATGGCTACACCTTC. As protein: CASNVGTSDGYTF.

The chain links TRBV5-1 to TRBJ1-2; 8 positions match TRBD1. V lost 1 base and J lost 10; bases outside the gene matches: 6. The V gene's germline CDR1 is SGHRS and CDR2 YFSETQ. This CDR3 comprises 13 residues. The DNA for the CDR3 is TGCGCCAGCAGCTTGATTTGGGACAGGCTCTACACCTTC. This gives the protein CASSLIWDRLYTF.

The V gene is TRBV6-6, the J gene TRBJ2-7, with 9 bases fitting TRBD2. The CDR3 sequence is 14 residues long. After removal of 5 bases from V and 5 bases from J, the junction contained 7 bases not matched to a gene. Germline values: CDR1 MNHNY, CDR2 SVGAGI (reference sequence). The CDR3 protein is CASSTSGRFDEQYF. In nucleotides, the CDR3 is TGTGCCAGCAGTACCAGCGGGAGGTTCGACGAGCAGTACTTC.

The CDR3 here is CASSSHAGGPGNEQFF. For the CDR3, the DNA is TGTGCCAGCAGCTCACACGCGGGGGGGCCGGGGAATGAGCAGTTCTTC. The chain joins TRBV11-2 to TRBJ2-1, with 9 positions matching TRBD2. Germline V gene data show CDR1 as SGHAT and CDR2 as FQNNGV. V trimming: 4 bases; J trimming: 7 bases; junction bases outside the gene matches: 11. The CDR3 has 16 residues. Combining the CDR3 with reference TRBV11-2 and TRBJ2-1 gives the whole variable domain EAGVAQSPRYKIIEKRQSVAFWCNPISGHATLYWYQQILGQGPKLLIQFQNNGVVDDSQLPKDRFSAERLKGVDSTLKIQPAKLEDSAVYLCASSSHAGGPGNEQFFGPGTRLTVL.

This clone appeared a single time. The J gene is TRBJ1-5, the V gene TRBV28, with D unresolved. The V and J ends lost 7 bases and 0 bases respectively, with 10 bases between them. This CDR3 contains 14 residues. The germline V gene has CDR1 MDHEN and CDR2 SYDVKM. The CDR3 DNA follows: TGTGCCAGCACCAGTACAGATAGCAATCAGCCCCAGCATTTT. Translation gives CASTSTDSNQPQHF.

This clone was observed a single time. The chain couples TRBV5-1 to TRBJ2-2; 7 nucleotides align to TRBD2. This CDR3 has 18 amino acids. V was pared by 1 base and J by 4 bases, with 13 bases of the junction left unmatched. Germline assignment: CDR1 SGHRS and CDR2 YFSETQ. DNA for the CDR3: TGCGCCAGCAGCTTGAGGGGACTACACCTAGTACGCACCGGGGAGCTGTTTTTT. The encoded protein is CASSLRGLHLVRTGELFF.

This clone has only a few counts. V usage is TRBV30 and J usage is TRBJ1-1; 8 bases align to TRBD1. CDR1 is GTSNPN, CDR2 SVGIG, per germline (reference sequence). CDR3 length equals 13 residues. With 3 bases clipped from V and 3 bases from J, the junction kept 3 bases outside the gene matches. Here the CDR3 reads CAWSHRGDTEAFF. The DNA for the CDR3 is TGTGCCTGGAGCCACAGGGGGGACACTGAAGCTTTCTTT.

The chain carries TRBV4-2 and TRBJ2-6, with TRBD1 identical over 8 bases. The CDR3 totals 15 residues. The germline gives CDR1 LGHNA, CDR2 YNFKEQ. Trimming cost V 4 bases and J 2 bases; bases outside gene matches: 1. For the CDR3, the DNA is TGTGCCAGCAGCCCGACAGGGGCTGGGGCCAACGTCCTGACTTTC. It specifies CASSPTGAGANVLTF.

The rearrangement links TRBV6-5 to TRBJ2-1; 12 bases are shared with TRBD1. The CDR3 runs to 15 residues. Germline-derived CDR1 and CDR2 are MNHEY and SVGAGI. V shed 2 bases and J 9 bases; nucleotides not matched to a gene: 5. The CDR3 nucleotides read TGTGCCAGCAGTTACCGGGACAGGGGGCCGGGTGAGCAGTTCTTC. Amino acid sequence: CASSYRDRGPGEQFF.

DNA of the CDR3: TGTGCCAGCGGAGGCAGGGGAAATGAAAAACTGTTTTTT. Amino acids: CASGGRGNEKLFF. The chain has TRBV2 and TRBJ1-4; tentative D call: TRBD1 (6 bases). From germline, CDR1 is SNHLY and CDR2 FYNNEI. Trimming left V 8 bases short and J 5 bases short, with 12 bases between. The CDR3 is 13 amino acids.

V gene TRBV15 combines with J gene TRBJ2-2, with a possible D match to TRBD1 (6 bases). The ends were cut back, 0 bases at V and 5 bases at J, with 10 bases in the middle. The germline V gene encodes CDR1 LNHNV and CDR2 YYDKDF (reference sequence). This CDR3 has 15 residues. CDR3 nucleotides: TGTGCCACCAGCAGAGAAGGACAGCCGACCGGGGAGCTGTTTTTT. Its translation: CATSREGQPTGELFF.

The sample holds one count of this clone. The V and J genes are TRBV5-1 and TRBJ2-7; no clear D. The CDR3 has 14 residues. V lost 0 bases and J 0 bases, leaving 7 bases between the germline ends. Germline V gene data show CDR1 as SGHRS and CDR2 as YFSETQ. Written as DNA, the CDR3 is TGCGCCAGCAGCTTGGCTTACGGCTCCTACGAGCAGTACTTC. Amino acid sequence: CASSLAYGSYEQYF.